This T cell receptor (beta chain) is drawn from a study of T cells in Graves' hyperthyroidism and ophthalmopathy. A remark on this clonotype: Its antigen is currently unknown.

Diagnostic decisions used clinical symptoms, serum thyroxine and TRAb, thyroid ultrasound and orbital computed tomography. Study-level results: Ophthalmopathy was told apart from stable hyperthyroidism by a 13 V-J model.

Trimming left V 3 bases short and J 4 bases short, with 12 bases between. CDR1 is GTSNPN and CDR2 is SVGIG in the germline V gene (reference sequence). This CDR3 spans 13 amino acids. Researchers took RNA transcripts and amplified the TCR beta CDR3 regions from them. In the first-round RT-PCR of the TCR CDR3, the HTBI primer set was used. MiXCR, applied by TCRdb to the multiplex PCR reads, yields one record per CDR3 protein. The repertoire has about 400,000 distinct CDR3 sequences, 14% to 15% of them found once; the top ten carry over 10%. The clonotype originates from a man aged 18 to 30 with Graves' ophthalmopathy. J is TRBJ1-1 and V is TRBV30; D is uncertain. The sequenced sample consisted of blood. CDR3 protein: CAWRAQQSTEAFF. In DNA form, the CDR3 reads TGTGCCTGGAGAGCCCAGCAGAGCACTGAAGCTTTCTTT.